This T cell receptor beta chain was sequenced for a study of blood T cell repertoires in COVID-19. About the study: T cells, B-cell-depleted T cells, or PBMCs supplied cDNA or gDNA.

The authors' processing: Using reference gene primer amplification, nucleated cell counts were estimated. The repertoire was sequenced with immunoSEQ multiplex PCR; TCRdb's copy has only in-frame clones and lacks some. V and J calls plus clone size are reproduced from that table; the DNA served to infer D and trimming. The sample has about 130,000 clones, 80% to 90% seen once. CDR3 length equals 15 residues. Per germline, CDR1 MNHEY and CDR2 SVGAGI. V was clipped by 9 bases and J by 3 bases, with 19 bases between them. Participants were aged roughly 18 to 89 years from around 26 US areas. Participant-given clinical history determined each cohort assignment.

This sequence joins TRBV6-5 and TRBJ2-3; a weak D match, TRBD2 (6 bases). Specimen: PBMCs or T cells enriched from blood (not recorded which). The sequence was obtained from a man aged 35 to 55 with acute COVID-19. The DNA of the CDR3 is TGTGCCAGTACAGCTAGGGACTTAGTAACAGATACGCAGTATTTT. Translation: CASTARDLVTDTQYF.